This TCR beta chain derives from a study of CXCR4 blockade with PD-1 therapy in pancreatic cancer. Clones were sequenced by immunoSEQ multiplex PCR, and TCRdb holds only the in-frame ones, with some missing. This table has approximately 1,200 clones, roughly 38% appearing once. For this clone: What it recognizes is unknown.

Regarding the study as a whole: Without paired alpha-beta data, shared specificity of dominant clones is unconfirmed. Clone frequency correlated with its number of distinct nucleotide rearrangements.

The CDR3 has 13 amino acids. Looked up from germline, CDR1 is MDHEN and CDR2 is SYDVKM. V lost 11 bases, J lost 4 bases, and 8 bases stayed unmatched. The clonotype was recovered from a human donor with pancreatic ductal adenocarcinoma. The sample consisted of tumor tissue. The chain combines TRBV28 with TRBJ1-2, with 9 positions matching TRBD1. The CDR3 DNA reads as TGTGCCGTTAGGGGACAGGGTCCCTATGGCTACACCTTC. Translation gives CAVRGQGPYGYTF.